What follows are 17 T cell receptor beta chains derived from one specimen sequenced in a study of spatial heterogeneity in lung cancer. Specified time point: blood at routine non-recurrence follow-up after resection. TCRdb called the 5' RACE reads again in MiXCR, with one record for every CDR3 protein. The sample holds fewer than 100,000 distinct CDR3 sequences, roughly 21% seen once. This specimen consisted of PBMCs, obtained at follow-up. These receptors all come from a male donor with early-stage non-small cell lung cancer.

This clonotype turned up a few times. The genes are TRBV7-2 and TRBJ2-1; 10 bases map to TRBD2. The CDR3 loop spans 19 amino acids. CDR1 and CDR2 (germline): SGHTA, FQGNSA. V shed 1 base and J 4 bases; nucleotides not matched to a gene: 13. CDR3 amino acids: CASSLGPSGGAGRYNEQFF. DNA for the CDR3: TGTGCCAGCAGCTTAGGGCCCAGCGGGGGGGCCGGCAGATACAATGAGCAGTTCTTC.

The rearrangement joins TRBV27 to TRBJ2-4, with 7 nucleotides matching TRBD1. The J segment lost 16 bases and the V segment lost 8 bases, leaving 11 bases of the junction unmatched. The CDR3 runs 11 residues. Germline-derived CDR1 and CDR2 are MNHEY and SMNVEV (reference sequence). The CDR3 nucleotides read TGTGCCAGCCGACAGGGCTCCAATATCTACTTC. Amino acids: CASRQGSNIYF.

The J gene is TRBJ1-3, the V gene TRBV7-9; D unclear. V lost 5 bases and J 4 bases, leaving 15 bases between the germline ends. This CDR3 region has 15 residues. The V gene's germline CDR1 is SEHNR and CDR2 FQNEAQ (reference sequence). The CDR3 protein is CASSPEQFIGNTIYF. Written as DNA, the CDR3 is TGTGCCAGCAGCCCAGAACAGTTTATCGGAAACACCATATATTTT.

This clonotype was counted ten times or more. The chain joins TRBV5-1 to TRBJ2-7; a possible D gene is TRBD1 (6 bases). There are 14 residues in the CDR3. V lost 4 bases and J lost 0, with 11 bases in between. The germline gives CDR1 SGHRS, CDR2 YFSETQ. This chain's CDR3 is CASSPQGPSYEQYF. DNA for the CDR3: TGCGCCAGCAGCCCACAGGGCCCCTCCTACGAGCAGTACTTC.

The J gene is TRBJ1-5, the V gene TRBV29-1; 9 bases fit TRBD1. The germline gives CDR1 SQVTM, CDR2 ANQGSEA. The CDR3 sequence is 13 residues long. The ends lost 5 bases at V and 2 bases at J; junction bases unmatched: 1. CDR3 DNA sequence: TGCAGCGTTTGGGACAGGGGCAATCAGCCCCAGCATTTT. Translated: CSVWDRGNQPQHF.

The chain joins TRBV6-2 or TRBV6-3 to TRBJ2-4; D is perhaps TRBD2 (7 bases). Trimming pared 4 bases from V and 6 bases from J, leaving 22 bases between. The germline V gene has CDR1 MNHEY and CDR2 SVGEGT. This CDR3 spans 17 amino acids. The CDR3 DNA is TGTGCCAGCAGTTCGGATGTACAGGGAGGGAGAGGAAACATTCAGTACTTC. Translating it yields CASSSDVQGGRGNIQYF.

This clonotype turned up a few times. CDR3 coding DNA: TGTGCCAGCAGCCTAAGAACAGGGACAGGGGGGACTGAAGCTTTCTTT. It yields the protein CASSLRTGTGGTEAFF. The J gene is TRBJ1-1, the V gene TRBV11-2, with 11 bases matching TRBD1. CDR1 is SGHAT and CDR2 is FQNNGV in the germline V gene. Losses at the gene ends were 5 bases for V and 5 bases for J; bases not matched to a gene: 10. The CDR3 totals 16 residues.

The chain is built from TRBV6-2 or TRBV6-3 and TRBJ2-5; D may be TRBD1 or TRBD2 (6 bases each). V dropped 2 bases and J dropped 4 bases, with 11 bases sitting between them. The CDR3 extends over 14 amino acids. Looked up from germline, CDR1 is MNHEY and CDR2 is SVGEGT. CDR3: CASSYGGPPETQYF. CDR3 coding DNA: TGTGCCAGCAGTTACGGGGGGCCCCCAGAGACCCAGTACTTC.

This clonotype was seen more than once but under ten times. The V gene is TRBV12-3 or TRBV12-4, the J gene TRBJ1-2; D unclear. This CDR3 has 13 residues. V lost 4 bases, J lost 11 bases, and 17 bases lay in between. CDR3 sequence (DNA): TGTGCCAGCAGTTCTTCTGGTGAGCTCCGGTACACCTTC. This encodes CASSSSGELRYTF.

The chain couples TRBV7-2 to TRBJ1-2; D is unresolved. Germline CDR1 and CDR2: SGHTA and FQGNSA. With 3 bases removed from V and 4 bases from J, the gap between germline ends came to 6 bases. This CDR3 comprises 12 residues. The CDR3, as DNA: TGTGCCAGCAGCTTTCCAGTCTATGGCTACACCTTC. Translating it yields CASSFPVYGYTF.

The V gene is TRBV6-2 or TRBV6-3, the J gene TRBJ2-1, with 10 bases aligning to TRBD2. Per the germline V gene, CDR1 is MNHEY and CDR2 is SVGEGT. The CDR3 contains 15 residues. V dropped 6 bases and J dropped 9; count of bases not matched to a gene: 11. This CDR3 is CASRISGRGRSEQFF. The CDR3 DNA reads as TGTGCCAGCAGAATAAGCGGGAGGGGGAGGAGTGAGCAGTTCTTC.

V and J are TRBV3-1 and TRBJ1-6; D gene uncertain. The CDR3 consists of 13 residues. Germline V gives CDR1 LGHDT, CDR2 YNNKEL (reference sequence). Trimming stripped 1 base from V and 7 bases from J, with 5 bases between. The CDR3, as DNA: TGTGCCAGCAGCCAAGCCGTCAATTCACCCCTCCACTTT. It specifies CASSQAVNSPLHF.

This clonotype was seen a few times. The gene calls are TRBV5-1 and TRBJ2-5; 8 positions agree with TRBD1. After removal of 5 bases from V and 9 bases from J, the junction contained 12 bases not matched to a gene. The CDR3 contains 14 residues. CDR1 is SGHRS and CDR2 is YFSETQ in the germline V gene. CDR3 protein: CASRIQGAVDSQYF. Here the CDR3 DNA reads TGCGCCAGCAGAATCCAGGGGGCGGTTGATTCCCAGTACTTC.

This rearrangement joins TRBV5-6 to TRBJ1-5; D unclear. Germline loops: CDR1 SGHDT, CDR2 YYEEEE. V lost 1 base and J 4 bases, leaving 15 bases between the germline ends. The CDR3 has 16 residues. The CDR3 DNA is TGTGCCAGCAGCTTGTTCGGCGGAGGTCCAAATCAGCCCCAGCATTTT. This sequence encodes CASSLFGGGPNQPQHF.

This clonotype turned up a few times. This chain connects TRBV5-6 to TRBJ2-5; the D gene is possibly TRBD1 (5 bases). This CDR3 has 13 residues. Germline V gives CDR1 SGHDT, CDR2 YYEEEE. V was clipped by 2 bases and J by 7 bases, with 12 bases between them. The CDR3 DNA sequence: TGTGCCAGCAGCTTTGGACACGGCGGGACCCAGTACTTC. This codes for CASSFGHGGTQYF.

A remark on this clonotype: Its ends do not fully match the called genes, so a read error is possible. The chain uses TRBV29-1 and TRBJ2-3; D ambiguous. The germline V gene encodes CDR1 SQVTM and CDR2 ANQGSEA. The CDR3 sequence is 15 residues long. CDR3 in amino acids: CSVDEKFSRTDTQYF. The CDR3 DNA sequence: TGCAGCGTTGATGAAAAGTTCTCTCGCACAGATACACAGTATTTT.

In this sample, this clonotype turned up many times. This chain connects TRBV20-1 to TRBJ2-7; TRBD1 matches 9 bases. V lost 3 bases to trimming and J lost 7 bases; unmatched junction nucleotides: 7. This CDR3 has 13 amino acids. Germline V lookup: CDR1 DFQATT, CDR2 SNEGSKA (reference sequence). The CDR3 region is CSARDRGLSEQYF. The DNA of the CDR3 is TGCAGTGCTAGGGACAGGGGTCTGTCGGAGCAGTACTTC.